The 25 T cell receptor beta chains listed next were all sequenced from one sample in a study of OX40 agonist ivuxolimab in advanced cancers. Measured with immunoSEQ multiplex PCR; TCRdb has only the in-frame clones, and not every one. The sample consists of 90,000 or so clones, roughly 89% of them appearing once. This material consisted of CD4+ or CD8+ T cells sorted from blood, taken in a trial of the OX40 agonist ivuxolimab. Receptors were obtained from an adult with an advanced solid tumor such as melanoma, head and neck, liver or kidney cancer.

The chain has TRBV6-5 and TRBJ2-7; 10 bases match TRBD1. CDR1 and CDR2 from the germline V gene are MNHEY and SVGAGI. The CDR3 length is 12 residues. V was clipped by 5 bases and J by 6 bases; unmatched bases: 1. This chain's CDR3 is CASSRTGGEQYF. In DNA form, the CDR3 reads TGTGCCAGCAGTCGGACAGGGGGCGAGCAGTACTTC.

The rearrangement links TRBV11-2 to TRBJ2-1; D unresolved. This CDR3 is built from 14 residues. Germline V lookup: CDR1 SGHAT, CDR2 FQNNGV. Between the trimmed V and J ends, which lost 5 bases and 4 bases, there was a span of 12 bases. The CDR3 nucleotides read TGTGCCAGCAGCCCCCAGACTGGTTACAATGAGCAGTTCTTC. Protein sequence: CASSPQTGYNEQFF. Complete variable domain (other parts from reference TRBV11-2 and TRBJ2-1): EAGVAQSPRYKIIEKRQSVAFWCNPISGHATLYWYQQILGQGPKLLIQFQNNGVVDDSQLPKDRFSAERLKGVDSTLKIQPAKLEDSAVYLCASSPQTGYNEQFFGPGTRLTVL.

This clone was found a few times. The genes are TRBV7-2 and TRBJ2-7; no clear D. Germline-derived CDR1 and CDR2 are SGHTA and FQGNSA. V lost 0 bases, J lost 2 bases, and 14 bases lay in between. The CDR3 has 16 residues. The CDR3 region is CASSLAGQRRAYEQYF. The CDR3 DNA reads TGTGCCAGCAGCTTAGCTGGCCAGCGCCGAGCCTACGAGCAGTACTTC.

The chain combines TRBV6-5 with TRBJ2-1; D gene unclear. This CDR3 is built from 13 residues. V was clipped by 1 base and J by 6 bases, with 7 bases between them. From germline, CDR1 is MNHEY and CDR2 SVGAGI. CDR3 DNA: TGTGCCAGCAGTTACTATCTTGCCAATGAGCAGTTCTTC. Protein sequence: CASSYYLANEQFF.

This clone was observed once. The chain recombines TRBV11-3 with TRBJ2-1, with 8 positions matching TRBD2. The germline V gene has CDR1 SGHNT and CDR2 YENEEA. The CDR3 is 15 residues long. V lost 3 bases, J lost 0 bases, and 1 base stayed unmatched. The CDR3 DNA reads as TGTGCCAGCAGCTTGAGCGGGAGCTCCTACAATGAGCAGTTCTTC. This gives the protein CASSLSGSSYNEQFF.

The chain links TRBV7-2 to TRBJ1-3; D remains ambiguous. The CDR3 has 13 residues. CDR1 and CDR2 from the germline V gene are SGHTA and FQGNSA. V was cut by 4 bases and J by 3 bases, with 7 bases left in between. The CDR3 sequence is CASSSRSGNTIYF. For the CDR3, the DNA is TGTGCCAGCAGCTCCAGAAGTGGAAACACCATATATTTT.

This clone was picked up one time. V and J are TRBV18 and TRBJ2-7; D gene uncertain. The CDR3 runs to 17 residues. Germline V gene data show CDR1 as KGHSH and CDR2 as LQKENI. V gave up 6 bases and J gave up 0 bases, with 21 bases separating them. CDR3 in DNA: TGTGCCAGCTCCTCTACGGCTTTCGCGGACGGCTCCTACGAGCAGTACTTC. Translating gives CASSSTAFADGSYEQYF.

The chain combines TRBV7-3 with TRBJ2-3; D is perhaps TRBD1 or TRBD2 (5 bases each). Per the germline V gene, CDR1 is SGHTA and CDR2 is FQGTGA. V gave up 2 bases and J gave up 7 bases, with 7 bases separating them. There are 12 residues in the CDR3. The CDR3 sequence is CASSLEGHTQYF. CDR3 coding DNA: TGTGCCAGCAGCTTAGAGGGACATACGCAGTATTTT. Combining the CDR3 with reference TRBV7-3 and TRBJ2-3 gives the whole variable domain GAGVSQTPSNKVTEKGKYVELRCDPISGHTALYWYRQSLGQGPEFLIYFQGTGAADDSGLPNDRFFAVRPEGSVSTLKIQRTERGDSAVYLCASSLEGHTQYFGPGTRLTVL.

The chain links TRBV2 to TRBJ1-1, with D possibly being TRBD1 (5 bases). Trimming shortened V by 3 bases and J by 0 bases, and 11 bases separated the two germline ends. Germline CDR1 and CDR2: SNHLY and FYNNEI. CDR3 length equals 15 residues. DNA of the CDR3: TGTGCCAGCAGTGATGGGCAGGGCGTGAACACTGAAGCTTTCTTT. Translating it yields CASSDGQGVNTEAFF.

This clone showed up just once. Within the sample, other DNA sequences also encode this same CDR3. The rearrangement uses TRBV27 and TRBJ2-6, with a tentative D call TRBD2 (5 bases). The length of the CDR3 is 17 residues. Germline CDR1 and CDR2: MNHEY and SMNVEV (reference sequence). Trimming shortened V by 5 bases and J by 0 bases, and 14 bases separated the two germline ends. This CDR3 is CASSLRRDHSGANVLTF. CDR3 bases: TGTGCCAGCAGTCTCCGACGGGATCACTCTGGGGCCAACGTCCTGACTTTC.

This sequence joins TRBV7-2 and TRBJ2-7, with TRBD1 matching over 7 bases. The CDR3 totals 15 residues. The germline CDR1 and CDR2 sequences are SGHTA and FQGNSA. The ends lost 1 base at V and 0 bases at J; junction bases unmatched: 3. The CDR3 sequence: CASSLDRGRSYEQYF. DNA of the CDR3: TGTGCCAGCAGCTTAGACAGGGGTCGCTCCTACGAGCAGTACTTC.

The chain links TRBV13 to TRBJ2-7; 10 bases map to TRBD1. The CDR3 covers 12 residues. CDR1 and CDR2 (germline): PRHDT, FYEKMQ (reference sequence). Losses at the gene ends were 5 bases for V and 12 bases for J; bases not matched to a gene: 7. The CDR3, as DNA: TGTGCCAGCAGCCAAGGGACAGGGGTTGGGTACTTC. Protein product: CASSQGTGVGYF.

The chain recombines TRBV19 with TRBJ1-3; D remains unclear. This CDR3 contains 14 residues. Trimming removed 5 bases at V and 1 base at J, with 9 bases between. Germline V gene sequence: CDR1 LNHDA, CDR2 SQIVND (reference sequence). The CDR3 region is CASSSSASGNTIYF. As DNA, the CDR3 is TGTGCCAGTAGTTCCTCGGCTTCTGGAAACACCATATATTTT. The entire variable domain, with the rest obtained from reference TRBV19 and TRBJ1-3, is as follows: DGGITQSPKYLFRKEGQNVTLSCEQNLNHDAMYWYRQDPGQGLRLIYYSQIVNDFQKGDIAEGYSVSREKKESFPLTVTSAQKNPTAFYLCASSSSASGNTIYFGEGSWLTVV.

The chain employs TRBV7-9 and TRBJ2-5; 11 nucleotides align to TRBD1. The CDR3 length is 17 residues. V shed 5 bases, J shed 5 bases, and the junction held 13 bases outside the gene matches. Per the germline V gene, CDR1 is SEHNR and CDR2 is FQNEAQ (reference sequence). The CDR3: CASSPSSRTGGAETQYF. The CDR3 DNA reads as TGTGCCAGCAGCCCGAGCTCTCGGACAGGGGGCGCGGAGACCCAGTACTTC.

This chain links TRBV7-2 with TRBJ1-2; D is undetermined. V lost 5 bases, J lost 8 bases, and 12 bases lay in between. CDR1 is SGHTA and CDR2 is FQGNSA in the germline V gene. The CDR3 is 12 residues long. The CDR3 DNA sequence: TGTGCCAGCAGCACCCTCTCTCGAGGCTACACCTTC. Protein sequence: CASSTLSRGYTF.

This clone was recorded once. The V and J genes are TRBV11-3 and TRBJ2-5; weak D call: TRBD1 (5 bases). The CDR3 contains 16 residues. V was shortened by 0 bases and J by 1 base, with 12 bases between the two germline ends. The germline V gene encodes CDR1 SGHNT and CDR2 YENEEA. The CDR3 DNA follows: TGTGCCAGCAGCTTAGATGGTGGGGCCGGCCAAGAGACCCAGTACTTC. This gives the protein CASSLDGGAGQETQYF.

DNA of the CDR3: TGTGCCAGTAGTACCGGGACTAGCGGGAGACTTGAGACCCAGTACTTC. Protein: CASSTGTSGRLETQYF. The chain couples TRBV19 to TRBJ2-5; 14 nucleotides align to TRBD2. The CDR3 extends over 16 amino acids. Unmatched junction bases numbered 6, after V lost 4 bases and J lost 5 bases. Germline lookup yields CDR1 LNHDA and CDR2 SQIVND (reference sequence). Variable domain in full (rest from reference TRBV19 and TRBJ2-5): DGGITQSPKYLFRKEGQNVTLSCEQNLNHDAMYWYRQDPGQGLRLIYYSQIVNDFQKGDIAEGYSVSREKKESFPLTVTSAQKNPTAFYLCASSTGTSGRLETQYFGPGTRLLVL.

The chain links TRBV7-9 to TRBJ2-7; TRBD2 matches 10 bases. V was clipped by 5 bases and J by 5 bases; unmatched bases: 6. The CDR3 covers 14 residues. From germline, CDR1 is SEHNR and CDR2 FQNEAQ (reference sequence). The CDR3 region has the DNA TGTGCCAGCAGCCTGGGACTAGCGAACGACGAGCAGTACTTC. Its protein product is CASSLGLANDEQYF.

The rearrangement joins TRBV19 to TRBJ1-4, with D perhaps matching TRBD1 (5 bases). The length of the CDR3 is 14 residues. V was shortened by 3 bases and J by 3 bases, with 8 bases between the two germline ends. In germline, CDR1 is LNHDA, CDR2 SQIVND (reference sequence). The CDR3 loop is CASSMGQANEKLFF. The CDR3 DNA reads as TGTGCCAGTAGTATGGGGCAGGCTAATGAAAAACTGTTTTTT.

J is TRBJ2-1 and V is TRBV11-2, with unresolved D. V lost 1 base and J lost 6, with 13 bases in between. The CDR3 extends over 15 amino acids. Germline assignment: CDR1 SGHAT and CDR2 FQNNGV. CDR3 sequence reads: CASSLVWARGNEQFF. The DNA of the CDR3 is TGTGCCAGCAGCTTAGTCTGGGCGAGAGGCAATGAGCAGTTCTTC.

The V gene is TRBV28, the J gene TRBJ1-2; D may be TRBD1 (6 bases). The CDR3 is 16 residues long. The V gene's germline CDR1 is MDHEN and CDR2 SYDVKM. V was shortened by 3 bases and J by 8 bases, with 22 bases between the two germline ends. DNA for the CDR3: TGTGCCAGCAGTTTCCCCCCCTTGAATTATCAGGGGGGCTACACCTTC. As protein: CASSFPPLNYQGGYTF.

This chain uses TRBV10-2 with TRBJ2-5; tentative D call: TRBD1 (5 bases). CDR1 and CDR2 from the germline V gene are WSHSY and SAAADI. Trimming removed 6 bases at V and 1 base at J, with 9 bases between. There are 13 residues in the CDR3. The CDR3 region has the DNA TGCGCCAGCAGGGACACCGCCCAAGAGACCCAGTACTTC. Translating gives CASRDTAQETQYF.

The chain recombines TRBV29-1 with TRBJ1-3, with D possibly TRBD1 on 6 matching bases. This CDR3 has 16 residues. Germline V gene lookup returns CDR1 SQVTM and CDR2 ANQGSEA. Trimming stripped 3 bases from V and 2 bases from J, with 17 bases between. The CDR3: CSVDEAGASAGNTIYF. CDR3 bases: TGCAGCGTTGATGAGGCGGGGGCGTCAGCTGGAAACACCATATATTTT.

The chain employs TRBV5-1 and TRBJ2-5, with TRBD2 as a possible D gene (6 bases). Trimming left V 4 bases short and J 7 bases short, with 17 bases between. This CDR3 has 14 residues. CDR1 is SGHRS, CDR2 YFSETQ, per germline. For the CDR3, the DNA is TGCGCCAGCAGCCCCCGCGGGGACTCCGGGACCCAGTACTTC. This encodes CASSPRGDSGTQYF. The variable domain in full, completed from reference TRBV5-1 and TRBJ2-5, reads KAGVTQTPRYLIKTRGQQVTLSCSPISGHRSVSWYQQTPGQGLQFLFEYFSETQRNKGNFPGRFSGRQFSNSRSEMNVSTLELGDSALYLCASSPRGDSGTQYFGPGTRLLVL.

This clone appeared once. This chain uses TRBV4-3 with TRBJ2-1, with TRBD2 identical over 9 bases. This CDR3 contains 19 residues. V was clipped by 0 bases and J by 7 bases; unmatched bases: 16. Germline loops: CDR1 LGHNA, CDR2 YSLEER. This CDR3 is CASSQDHQYGGRGANEQFF. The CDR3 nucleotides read TGCGCCAGCAGCCAAGATCACCAGTATGGCGGGAGGGGGGCAAATGAGCAGTTCTTC.